A single T cell receptor beta chain is shown here with its context. Its antigen is unidentified. The data were taken from a study of shared clonotypes between healthy human individuals. TCRdb's copy holds only in-frame clones and misses some; the assay was immunoSEQ multiplex PCR. The sample has a few million clones; 85% to 95% are singletons. Trimming took 4 bases from V and 1 from J, leaving 12 bases between them. This CDR3 comprises 15 residues. Germline values: CDR1 SGHRS, CDR2 YFSETQ. Whole-study findings and limits: Clonotypes shared by all four sorted-subset donors had higher generation probabilities than non-shared clonotypes. Sampling used blood alone; tissue repertoires probably differ.

This TCR derives from a man in his late teens or twenties in good health. Some clones in this sample may be carry-over from other donors' samples. This rearrangement joins TRBV5-1 to TRBJ2-1; maybe TRBD2 (5 bases). What was sequenced was naive CD4+ T cells from PBMCs. Subset meaning: CD45RA+ positively selected. The CDR3 DNA is TGCGCCAGCAGCCGACGGACTGGTTCCTACAATGAGCAGTTCTTC. Encoded protein: CASSRRTGSYNEQFF.